These 15 T cell receptor beta chains originate from one sample sequenced in a study of blood T cells in healthy people across ages. Sample-barcoded 5' priming and a J-beta primer mix drove a second PCR of 7 to 11 cycles. MiXCR, run by TCRdb on the 5' RACE reads, gives a single entry per CDR3 protein. The sample lists about 1.6 million distinct CDR3 sequences; roughly 32% were seen once. Specimen: blood. The receptors here all came from a young woman in good health.

This chain joins TRBV28 and TRBJ2-1; 8 bases agree with TRBD2. Germline lookup yields CDR1 MDHEN and CDR2 SYDVKM. The CDR3 is made up of 17 amino acids. Trimming at V came to 4 bases and at J to 0 bases, leaving 8 bases not matched to a gene. CDR3 loop: CASSSGRGGLSYNEQFF. The CDR3 DNA reads as TGTGCCAGCAGTTCGGGTCGGGGGGGTCTCTCCTACAATGAGCAGTTCTTC. The full variable domain, rest sourced from reference TRBV28 and TRBJ2-1, is DVKVTQSSRYLVKRTGEKVFLECVQDMDHENMFWYRQDPGLGLRLIYFSYDVKMKEKGDIPEGYSVSREKKERFSLILESASTNQTSMYLCASSSGRGGLSYNEQFFGPGTRLTVL.

This clonotype was recorded a few times. This sequence joins TRBV2 and TRBJ2-5; D unclear. The end of the DNA fits TRBJ2-7 better, so the J call may be wrong. CDR3 length: 14 amino acids. From germline, CDR1 is SNHLY and CDR2 FYNNEI. CDR3 amino acids: CASMKNGKTYEQYF. The CDR3 bases are TGTGCCAGCATGAAAAACGGAAAGACTTACGAGCAGTACTTC.

This clonotype appeared a few times. The chain joins TRBV6-6 to TRBJ1-5, with D perhaps TRBD1 (6 bases). CDR3 length: 14 residues. Germline V gives CDR1 MNHNY, CDR2 SVGAGI (reference sequence). V gave up 7 bases and J gave up 0 bases, with 10 bases separating them. The CDR3 region is CASNTGYSNQPQHF. The CDR3 DNA sequence: TGTGCCAGCAATACAGGGTATAGCAATCAGCCCCAGCATTTT.

The genes are TRBV20-1 and TRBJ1-2, with TRBD1 identical over 8 bases. This CDR3 is built from 17 residues. Germline lookup yields CDR1 DFQATT and CDR2 SNEGSKA (reference sequence). Germline trimming cut 5 bases from V and 0 bases from J; bases unmatched to any gene: 14. CDR3 nucleotide sequence: TGCAGTGCTCGAAGCGCTACAGGGGGAGACACTAACTATGGCTACACCTTC. Protein product: CSARSATGGDTNYGYTF.

Only a few counts were recorded for this clonotype. V is TRBV5-6 and J is TRBJ2-1, with a weak D call TRBD1 (6 bases). V lost 4 bases, J lost 4 bases, and 12 bases lay in between. In germline, CDR1 is SGHDT, CDR2 YYEEEE. There are 14 residues in the CDR3. The CDR3 loop is CASSVTGHYNEQFF. In nucleotides, the CDR3 is TGTGCCAGCAGCGTGACGGGACATTACAATGAGCAGTTCTTC.

J is TRBJ2-7 and V is TRBV7-9, with TRBD2 matching 13 bases. The trim removed 5 bases at V and 5 bases at J, leaving 6 bases unmatched. The CDR3 totals 15 residues. Germline values: CDR1 SEHNR, CDR2 FQNEAQ (reference sequence). CDR3 residues: CASSRGTSGMDEQYF. CDR3 bases: TGTGCCAGCAGCCGAGGGACTAGCGGGATGGACGAGCAGTACTTC.

This clonotype was counted only a few times. V usage is TRBV27 and J usage is TRBJ2-7; TRBD2 agrees at 12 bases. Losses at the gene ends were 1 base for V and 4 bases for J; bases not matched to a gene: 2. Germline V gives CDR1 MNHEY, CDR2 SMNVEV (reference sequence). The CDR3 covers 15 residues. Here the CDR3 reads CASSLLGLAGYEQYF. The CDR3 nucleotides are TGTGCCAGCAGTTTATTGGGACTAGCGGGTTACGAGCAGTACTTC.

The count of this clonotype is one. The genes are TRBV12-3 or TRBV12-4 and TRBJ2-2; TRBD1 matches 12 bases. V lost 3 bases and J lost 2; bases outside the gene matches: 19. The length of the CDR3 is 22 residues. The CDR3 DNA is TGTGCCAGCAGTTTTTGGTCTGAGGGACAGGGGGCGTGGGATGGAAACACCGGGGAGCTGTTTTTT. This codes for CASSFWSEGQGAWDGNTGELFF.

The rearrangement links TRBV20-1 to TRBJ1-2; TRBD1 matches 7 bases. Germline V gene sequence: CDR1 DFQATT, CDR2 SNEGSKA (reference sequence). CDR3 size: 13 residues. V gave up 6 bases and J gave up 4 bases; unmatched junction bases: 8. The CDR3 region is CSAVQYRGYGYTF. CDR3 bases: TGCAGTGCCGTACAATACAGGGGCTATGGCTACACCTTC.

Worth noting for this clonotype: Possible read error: a much larger clone is one base away. The chain is built from TRBV10-3 and TRBJ2-4; 13 bases match TRBD2. Gene TRBJ2-7 matches the end of the DNA better, so the J call may be wrong. Germline CDR1 and CDR2: ENHRY and SYGVKD. CDR3 length equals 14 residues. CDR3: CAVSGLAGENEQYF. In DNA form, the CDR3 reads TGTGCCGTCAGCGGACTAGCGGGAGAGAACGAGCAGTACTTC.

This clonotype was observed a few times. For the CDR3, the DNA is TGTGCCAGCAGCTTACTCCTAGGACCTTCCTACAATGAGCAGTTCTTC. This gives the protein CASSLLLGPSYNEQFF. The V gene is TRBV7-2, the J gene TRBJ2-1, with D unclear. This CDR3 region has 16 residues. Deletions cut 2 bases from V and 1 base from J, with 12 bases between. The V gene's germline CDR1 is SGHTA and CDR2 FQGNSA.

This chain connects TRBV9 to TRBJ2-3; maybe TRBD2 (6 bases). V was trimmed by 2 bases and J by 5 bases, leaving 18 bases between them. This CDR3 has 16 amino acids. Germline CDR1 is SGDLS and CDR2 is YYNGEE. CDR3 residues: CASSVGKVAVLDTQYF. The CDR3 coding sequence is TGTGCCAGCAGCGTGGGGAAGGTAGCGGTTCTAGATACGCAGTATTTT.

V gene TRBV20-1 combines with J gene TRBJ1-5, with no clear D. The CDR3 has 15 amino acids. The V end was cut by 6 bases, the J end by 1 base, with 16 bases between. Germline CDR1 DFQATT, CDR2 SNEGSKA (reference sequence). CDR3 sequence reads: CSANRAGASNQPQHF. In nucleotides, the CDR3 is TGCAGTGCCAACCGGGCAGGCGCCAGCAATCAGCCCCAGCATTTT.

V is TRBV4-1 and J is TRBJ2-2; 8 nucleotides line up with TRBD2. The CDR3 extends over 16 amino acids. V dropped 1 base and J dropped 7; count of bases not matched to a gene: 8. In germline, CDR1 is MGHRA, CDR2 YSYEKL. The CDR3 sequence: CASSQVPGLDVGELFF. The CDR3 nucleotides read TGCGCCAGCAGCCAAGTCCCGGGACTAGATGTCGGGGAGCTGTTTTTT.

The chain uses TRBV5-1 and TRBJ2-7, with D hard to call. The germline V gene has CDR1 SGHRS and CDR2 YFSETQ. The CDR3 is made up of 14 amino acids. The ends were cut back, 0 bases at V and 7 bases at J, with 14 bases in the middle. CDR3 nucleotide sequence: TGCGCCAGCAGCTTGGTAAGCCACGGCGATGAGCAGTACTTC. Translating gives CASSLVSHGDEQYF.